This TCR beta chain is from a study of control samples from healthy donors and cancer patients. This clone was found once. Germline V gene sequence: CDR1 SGHDN, CDR2 FVKESK. The CDR3 consists of 16 residues. The V end was cut by 0 bases, the J end by 10 bases, with 21 bases between. Profiling relied on immunoSEQ multiplex PCR, and the TCRdb table lists in-frame clones only, not all of them. Counted here are some 65,000 clones, 84% occurring once; the ten biggest clones make up 2.9%. The sequenced material came from PBMCs. The chain recombines TRBV14 with TRBJ1-2, with unresolved D. This sequence was found in a woman aged 45-59 years with lung cancer. Here the CDR3 DNA reads TGTGCCAGCAGCCAAGATCTCCCTCGGATCACAGCCGACTACACCTTC. This translates into CASSQDLPRITADYTF. Full variable domain (outside the CDR3, taken from reference TRBV14 and TRBJ1-2): EAGVTQFPSHSVIEKGQTVTLRCDPISGHDNLYWYRRVMGKEIKFLLHFVKESKQDESGMPNNRFLAERTGGTYSTLKVQPAELEDSGVYFCASSQDLPRITADYTFGSGTRLTVV.